The 27 T cell receptor beta chains reported below all come from one sample, sequenced in a study of blood T cell repertoires in COVID-19. Repertoires were generated with immunoSEQ multiplex PCR, while TCRdb's copy carries only in-frame clones and drops some. The top ten hold roughly 25% of the sample, which has roughly 90,000 clones, roughly 86% seen once. Sequenced material: peripheral blood. The receptors here all came from a human donor in a cohort sampled during active COVID-19.

This chain connects TRBV7-2 to TRBJ2-3; TRBD2 aligns across 11 bases. J gave up 4 bases and V 1 base, and 4 bases lay outside the gene matches. The CDR3 consists of 16 residues. Per germline, CDR1 SGHTA and CDR2 FQGNSA. The CDR3 sequence: CASSLDSGGAPDTQYF. For the CDR3, the DNA is TGTGCCAGCAGCTTAGATAGCGGGGGGGCTCCAGATACGCAGTATTTT.

This chain joins TRBV15 and TRBJ2-5; 10 nucleotides line up with TRBD2. The length of the CDR3 is 18 residues. V lost 0 bases to trimming and J lost 1 base; unmatched junction nucleotides: 8. Germline CDR1 LNHNV, CDR2 YYDKDF (reference sequence). The CDR3 sequence: CATSRDRASGGLQETQYF. The CDR3 region has the DNA TGTGCCACCAGCAGAGATCGGGCTAGCGGGGGCCTCCAAGAGACCCAGTACTTC.

The chain links TRBV9 to TRBJ1-4; TRBD1 matches 8 bases. Losses at the gene ends were 4 bases for V and 5 bases for J; bases not matched to a gene: 10. The germline CDR1 and CDR2 sequences are SGDLS and YYNGEE. CDR3 length: 16 residues. The CDR3 loop reads CASSPRRTGTNEKLFF. The CDR3 DNA reads as TGTGCCAGCAGCCCCCGAAGGACAGGGACGAATGAAAAACTGTTTTTT.

J is TRBJ2-1 and V is TRBV5-4; a weak D match, TRBD2 (5 bases). Per the germline V gene, CDR1 is SGHNT and CDR2 is YYREEE (reference sequence). Trimming shortened V by 4 bases and J by 0 bases, and 17 bases separated the two germline ends. The CDR3 is 17 amino acids. The CDR3 sequence: CASSEKTRYFSYNEQFF. The CDR3 coding sequence is TGTGCCAGCAGCGAGAAAACTAGATACTTCTCCTACAATGAGCAGTTCTTC.

This clone occurred once. The chain uses TRBV7-3 and TRBJ2-1, with TRBD2 matching over 7 bases. The CDR3 runs to 15 residues. V dropped 3 bases and J dropped 9; count of bases not matched to a gene: 11. CDR1 and CDR2 (germline): SGHTA, FQGTGA. The DNA of the CDR3 is TGTGCCAGCAGCTTCGAACCTGCGGGAGAAGGTGAGCAGTTCTTC. It is translated as CASSFEPAGEGEQFF.

The chain recombines TRBV29-1 with TRBJ2-7; 9 nucleotides agree with TRBD2. V shed 2 bases and J 6 bases; nucleotides not matched to a gene: 5. The CDR3 length is 13 residues. The germline V gene has CDR1 SQVTM and CDR2 ANQGSEA. Written as DNA, the CDR3 is TGCAGCGTTGAACTAGCGGGATGGGCCGAGCAGTACTTC. It is translated as CSVELAGWAEQYF.

This chain links TRBV2 with TRBJ2-3; D call uncertain. The CDR3 runs 12 residues. Germline CDR1 and CDR2: SNHLY and FYNNEI. Trimming cost V 4 bases and J 2 bases, with 4 bases left between them. CDR3 DNA sequence: TGTGCCAGCAGTGTGGCCACAGATACGCAGTATTTT. Protein sequence: CASSVATDTQYF.

The chain carries TRBV5-6 and TRBJ2-3; 12 nucleotides match TRBD1. Trimming took 1 base from V and 5 from J; bases not matched to a gene: 8. Germline V gene lookup returns CDR1 SGHDT and CDR2 YYEEEE. CDR3 length: 17 amino acids. The CDR3 sequence: CASSLFGTGGAQDTQYF. In nucleotides, the CDR3 is TGTGCCAGCAGCTTGTTTGGGACAGGGGGCGCGCAAGATACGCAGTATTTT.

The rearrangement joins TRBV4-1 to TRBJ1-5, with TRBD1 matching 8 bases. Germline assignment: CDR1 MGHRA and CDR2 YSYEKL. The CDR3 covers 17 residues. V was clipped by 3 bases and J by 4 bases; unmatched bases: 11. CDR3: CASSQSRDRGRNQPQHF. The CDR3 region has the DNA TGCGCCAGCAGCCAGTCCAGAGACAGGGGCAGAAATCAGCCCCAGCATTTT.

The chain combines TRBV11-2 with TRBJ2-7, with 7 bases identical to TRBD1. This CDR3 region has 13 residues. The germline V gene has CDR1 SGHAT and CDR2 FQNNGV. Trimming removed 4 bases from V and 5 bases from J; junction bases left unmatched: 5. The CDR3 coding sequence is TGTGCCAGCAGCTCTACAGGGGCCAACGAGCAGTACTTC. It translates to CASSSTGANEQYF.

The rearrangement links TRBV5-4 to TRBJ1-1; perhaps TRBD1 as D (6 bases). The V gene's germline CDR1 is SGHNT and CDR2 YYREEE (reference sequence). This CDR3 has 12 amino acids. V dropped 2 bases and J dropped 5 bases, with 7 bases sitting between them. The CDR3 DNA reads TGTGCCAGCAGCTTAAGGGGGACTGAAGCTTTCTTT. Translated, it gives CASSLRGTEAFF.

This clone was counted once. The chain is built from TRBV7-2 and TRBJ2-1; 10 bases are a match to TRBD2. From germline, CDR1 is SGHTA and CDR2 FQGNSA. The CDR3 contains 19 residues. The trim removed 4 bases at V and 4 bases at J, leaving 16 bases unmatched. In DNA form, the CDR3 reads TGTGCCAGCAGCTCAAACACGCGAGTTAGCGGGGGGCTGTACAATGAGCAGTTCTTC. Translating it yields CASSSNTRVSGGLYNEQFF.

This chain joins TRBV6-6 and TRBJ2-1; 8 positions agree with TRBD1. Trimming removed 2 bases from V and 4 bases from J; junction bases left unmatched: 7. This CDR3 has 16 amino acids. CDR1 is MNHNY, CDR2 SVGAGI, per germline (reference sequence). The CDR3 sequence: CASSYGAGGGYNEQFF. The CDR3 DNA reads as TGTGCCAGCAGTTACGGGGCAGGGGGCGGTTACAATGAGCAGTTCTTC.

This chain uses TRBV25-1 with TRBJ1-2, with 8 bases matching TRBD1. Trimming took 4 bases from V and 4 from J; bases not matched to a gene: 11. The CDR3 extends over 16 amino acids. Germline values: CDR1 MGHDK, CDR2 SYGVNS. CDR3 DNA: TGTGCCAGCAGTGGGCGGGGATCAGGGGGCTCCTATGGCTACACCTTC. Its translation: CASSGRGSGGSYGYTF.

V is TRBV4-1 and J is TRBJ1-2; D perhaps matches TRBD1 (5 bases). Trimming took 2 bases from V and 2 from J, leaving 9 bases between them. The CDR3 is made up of 14 amino acids. The germline V gene encodes CDR1 MGHRA and CDR2 YSYEKL. CDR3 nucleotide sequence: TGCGCCAGCAGCCAACCCGACAGAAACTATGGCTACACCTTC. As protein: CASSQPDRNYGYTF.

This clone has a single count. The V gene is TRBV18, the J gene TRBJ2-7; 11 positions agree with TRBD2. J lost 1 base, V lost 3 bases, and 8 bases had no gene match. CDR3 length: 17 residues. Germline-derived CDR1 and CDR2 are KGHSH and LQKENI. This CDR3 reads CASSPSLAGGGSYEQYF. The CDR3 DNA is TGTGCCAGCTCACCTTCCCTAGCGGGAGGCGGGTCCTACGAGCAGTACTTC.

V is TRBV21-1 and J is TRBJ2-7; the table's D call of TRBD2 was not tested on the DNA. TRBV21-1 is marked as a pseudogene. This CDR3 contains 14 residues. The CDR3, as DNA: TGTGCCAGCAGCAATGTGGAGGGCCGGGACGAGCAGTACTTC. This sequence encodes CASSNVEGRDEQYF.

The chain carries TRBV6-1 and TRBJ1-1, with D unresolved. There are 14 residues in the CDR3. Deletions cut 3 bases from V and 7 bases from J, with 15 bases between. From germline, CDR1 is MNHNS and CDR2 SASEGT. The CDR3 loop reads CASSDRVGRHEAFF. CDR3 nucleotide sequence: TGTGCCAGCAGTGACAGAGTGGGCCGTCATGAAGCTTTCTTT.

The chain employs TRBV2 and TRBJ2-5; tentative D call: TRBD2 (5 bases). Germline V gene data show CDR1 as SNHLY and CDR2 as FYNNEI. CDR3 size: 14 residues. Trimming took off 1 base at V and 5 bases at J, with 11 bases between the two ends. CDR3 nucleotides: TGTGCCAGCAGTGAAGGGAGCGAGCGGGAGACCCAGTACTTC. This sequence encodes CASSEGSERETQYF.

The V gene is TRBV6-2 or TRBV6-3, the J gene TRBJ1-2; D gene uncertain. V shed 2 bases and J shed 3 bases, with 13 bases lying between them. Germline CDR1 and CDR2: MNHEY and SVGEGT. This CDR3 is built from 15 residues. CDR3 DNA: TGTGCCAGCAGTTACGGACCGGCGAGGGACTATGGCTACACCTTC. It specifies CASSYGPARDYGYTF.

This chain joins TRBV27 and TRBJ1-1, with D possibly being TRBD1 (6 bases). The CDR3 runs 14 residues. Per the germline V gene, CDR1 is MNHEY and CDR2 is SMNVEV (reference sequence). The V end was cut by 6 bases, the J end by 5 bases, with 16 bases between. CDR3 nucleotide sequence: TGTGCCAGCAGATCACAGGGCGGGCGGACTGAAGCTTTCTTT. It is translated as CASRSQGGRTEAFF.

The chain has TRBV7-2 and TRBJ2-3; D is possibly TRBD1 (6 bases). Germline V gene sequence: CDR1 SGHTA, CDR2 FQGNSA. Trimming removed 3 bases from V and 1 base from J, with 17 bases in between. The CDR3 has 17 amino acids. The CDR3 bases are TGTGCCAGCAGCTTTCAATACAGGGTAGAAGGCACAGATACGCAGTATTTT. This translates into CASSFQYRVEGTDTQYF.

The V call is TRBV28, the J call TRBJ1-5; D is unclear. CDR1 and CDR2 (germline): MDHEN, SYDVKM. V was shortened by 5 bases and J by 6 bases, with 11 bases between the two germline ends. CDR3 length: 13 amino acids. Written as DNA, the CDR3 is TGTGCCAGCAGTCCCCGGCGGCCTCAGCCCCAGCATTTT. This sequence encodes CASSPRRPQPQHF.

This clone was seen only once. The V call is TRBV11-2, the J call TRBJ2-7, with 8 bases lining up with TRBD1. CDR1 is SGHAT and CDR2 is FQNNGV in the germline V gene. This CDR3 is 15 amino acids long. Germline trimming cut 0 bases from V and 3 bases from J; bases unmatched to any gene: 4. CDR3 amino acids: CASSLELTGGYEQYF. The CDR3, as DNA: TGTGCCAGCAGCTTAGAACTAACAGGGGGCTACGAGCAGTACTTC.

The chain is built from TRBV19 and TRBJ1-2; the D is unclear. Germline values: CDR1 LNHDA, CDR2 SQIVND (reference sequence). This CDR3 has 14 amino acids. Deletions cut 6 bases from V and 5 bases from J, with 16 bases between. The CDR3 region is CASSPQASVYGYTF. The CDR3 nucleotides are TGTGCCAGTAGCCCCCAGGCGTCGGTTTATGGCTACACCTTC.

There are a few counts of this clone. The chain is built from TRBV28 and TRBJ2-7; TRBD2 is a possible D gene (6 bases). Germline-derived CDR1 and CDR2 are MDHEN and SYDVKM. Deletions cut 3 bases from V and 7 bases from J, with 13 bases between. The CDR3 has 13 residues. CDR3 sequence reads: CASSFGGREEQYF. DNA of the CDR3: TGTGCCAGCAGTTTCGGGGGACGCGAGGAGCAGTACTTC.

The chain couples TRBV6-5 to TRBJ1-5; possibly TRBD1 for D (6 bases). V lost 9 bases, J lost 1 base, and 16 bases lay in between. This CDR3 comprises 15 residues. Looked up from germline, CDR1 is MNHEY and CDR2 is SVGAGI. The CDR3 DNA follows: TGTGCCAGGCGTAACAGGGAAGAAAGCAATCAGCCCCAGCATTTT. Translating gives CARRNREESNQPQHF.